Following are 23 T cell receptor beta chains from one sample sequenced in a study of shared clonotypes between healthy human individuals. Sequencing used immunoSEQ multiplex PCR; TCRdb keeps in-frame clones, though not all of them. Among more than 2,000,000 clones listed, about 92% were seen once. The sequenced material came from naive CD4+ T cells sorted from blood. Subset denoted: CD45RA+ positively selected. Source of these receptors: a man between 18 and 35 years old in good health.

The J gene is TRBJ2-7, the V gene TRBV29-1; perhaps TRBD2 as D (6 bases). The CDR3 length is 15 residues. Between the trimmed V and J ends, which lost 1 base and 0 bases, there was a span of 13 bases. Germline CDR1 is SQVTM and CDR2 is ANQGSEA. The CDR3 loop reads CSVEGRRGASYEQYF. Here the CDR3 DNA reads TGCAGCGTTGAAGGAAGGCGGGGAGCCTCCTACGAGCAGTACTTC.

The chain employs TRBV21-1 and TRBJ1-5. TRBV21-1 is an annotated pseudogene. The CDR3 loop spans 16 amino acids. The CDR3 is CASSNIATSSNQPQHF. CDR3 coding DNA: TGTGCCAGCAGCAACATCGCAACTTCCAGCAATCAGCCCCAGCATTTT.

The chain employs TRBV10-2 and TRBJ2-7, with 12 bases aligning to TRBD2. The germline CDR1 and CDR2 sequences are WSHSY and SAAADI. The CDR3 extends over 18 amino acids. After removal of 6 bases from V and 5 bases from J, the junction contained 17 bases not matched to a gene. This CDR3 is CASRDDSGLAGWVDEQYF. The CDR3 DNA follows: TGCGCCAGCAGAGACGATTCCGGACTAGCGGGGTGGGTCGACGAGCAGTACTTC.

This rearrangement joins TRBV7-9 to TRBJ2-5; D is unresolved. Per germline, CDR1 SEHNR and CDR2 FQNEAQ (reference sequence). V was shortened by 3 bases and J by 6 bases, with 8 bases between the two germline ends. The CDR3 covers 12 residues. The CDR3 sequence: CASSFGRQTQYF. The CDR3 coding sequence is TGTGCCAGCAGCTTCGGACGGCAGACCCAGTACTTC.

In the case of this clone: Other DNA sequences within the sample encode an identical CDR3. This chain links TRBV27 with TRBJ2-3; D unresolved. The CDR3 is 13 residues long. Germline assignment: CDR1 MNHEY and CDR2 SMNVEV (reference sequence). V lost 0 bases and J lost 1, with 2 bases in between. Here the CDR3 DNA reads TGTGCCAGCAGTTTATCGGGCACAGATACGCAGTATTTT. Its protein is CASSLSGTDTQYF.

V and J are TRBV4-3 and TRBJ1-4; no definite D call. Between the trimmed V and J ends, which lost 3 bases and 2 bases, there was a span of 10 bases. CDR1 LGHNA and CDR2 YSLEER come from the germline V gene. This CDR3 contains 15 residues. The CDR3 DNA sequence: TGCGCCAGCAGCCAGGGGATCGGGACTAATGAAAAACTGTTTTTT. It yields the protein CASSQGIGTNEKLFF.

Regarding this clone: Other DNA sequences in this sample translate to the same CDR3. The gene calls are TRBV5-4 and TRBJ2-5; TRBD2 matches 11 bases. This CDR3 has 15 residues. V was pared by 1 base and J by 2 bases, with 1 base of the junction left unmatched. From germline, CDR1 is SGHNT and CDR2 YYREEE (reference sequence). The CDR3 sequence is CASSLRLAGQETQYF. CDR3 nucleotide sequence: TGTGCCAGCAGCTTGAGACTAGCGGGGCAAGAGACCCAGTACTTC. Supplemented by reference TRBV5-4 and TRBJ2-5, the full variable domain reads ETGVTQSPTHLIKTRGQQVTLRCSSQSGHNTVSWYQQALGQGPQFIFQYYREEENGRGNFPPRFSGLQFPNYSSELNVNALELDDSALYLCASSLRLAGQETQYFGPGTRLLVL.

Only one count was recorded for this clone. This chain connects TRBV5-4 to TRBJ2-7; 7 positions agree with TRBD1. V gave up 5 bases and J gave up 2 bases; unmatched junction bases: 10. Germline lookup yields CDR1 SGHNT and CDR2 YYREEE (reference sequence). This CDR3 contains 15 residues. This CDR3 reads CASSPPGQIAYEQYF. CDR3 bases: TGTGCCAGCAGTCCTCCGGGACAGATAGCCTACGAGCAGTACTTC.

The rearrangement uses TRBV15 and TRBJ1-6; TRBD1 matches at 7 bases. After removal of 3 bases from V and 0 bases from J, the junction contained 11 bases not matched to a gene. Germline CDR1 LNHNV, CDR2 YYDKDF (reference sequence). The CDR3 spans 19 residues. CDR3 amino acids: CATSRVRTGASSYNSPLHF. Written as DNA, the CDR3 is TGTGCCACCAGCAGGGTCAGAACAGGGGCGAGCTCCTATAATTCACCCCTCCACTTT.

This clone was counted a single time. V is TRBV19 and J is TRBJ1-2; D possibly corresponds to TRBD1 (6 bases). CDR3 length: 17 residues. CDR1 is LNHDA and CDR2 is SQIVND in the germline V gene (reference sequence). Trimming removed 2 bases from V and 4 bases from J, with 20 bases in between. CDR3 sequence (DNA): TGTGCCAGTAGTATATTAATGACAGGCGGAACCTTCTATGGCTACACCTTC. Protein product: CASSILMTGGTFYGYTF.

As regards this clone: Other DNA sequences within the sample encode an identical CDR3. The gene calls are TRBV5-1 and TRBJ2-5, with unresolved D. Trimming removed 4 bases from V and 2 bases from J, with 6 bases in between. Germline V gene sequence: CDR1 SGHRS, CDR2 YFSETQ. The CDR3 runs to 12 residues. CDR3 DNA: TGCGCCAGCAGCAGACCACAAGAGACCCAGTACTTC. Protein product: CASSRPQETQYF. Filled out from reference TRBV5-1 and TRBJ2-5, the complete variable domain reads KAGVTQTPRYLIKTRGQQVTLSCSPISGHRSVSWYQQTPGQGLQFLFEYFSETQRNKGNFPGRFSGRQFSNSRSEMNVSTLELGDSALYLCASSRPQETQYFGPGTRLLVL.

The rearrangement links TRBV7-3 to TRBJ2-7; D not certain. Germline V gives CDR1 SGHTA, CDR2 FQGTGA. The CDR3 loop spans 13 amino acids. Trimming took 5 bases from V and 3 from J, leaving 11 bases between them. The DNA of the CDR3 is TGTGCCAGCAGCACCGTAGCCGGCTACGAGCAGTACTTC. Amino acids: CASSTVAGYEQYF.

This clone was observed a handful of times. The V call is TRBV19, the J call TRBJ1-5, with D possibly TRBD1 on 6 matching bases. CDR1 and CDR2 (germline): LNHDA, SQIVND (reference sequence). CDR3 length equals 13 residues. V lost 6 bases to trimming and J lost 6 bases, with 12 bases between them. The CDR3 region is CASRLEQGQPQHF. Written as DNA, the CDR3 is TGTGCCAGTAGATTGGAACAGGGTCAGCCCCAGCATTTT.

The CDR3 reads CAISDAPTGTNQPQHF. Written as DNA, the CDR3 is TGTGCCATCAGTGACGCTCCCACGGGGACCAATCAGCCCCAGCATTTT. The genes are TRBV10-3 and TRBJ1-5, with D tentatively TRBD1 (5 bases). The CDR3 contains 16 residues. The ends were cut back, 3 bases at V and 3 bases at J, with 15 bases in the middle. Per germline, CDR1 ENHRY and CDR2 SYGVKD.

Regarding this clone: The sample holds other DNA sequences that translate to the same CDR3. J is TRBJ2-3 and V is TRBV29-1; D not certain. Germline values: CDR1 SQVTM, CDR2 ANQGSEA. The CDR3 extends over 12 amino acids. V was clipped by 4 bases and J by 0 bases, with 5 bases between them. The CDR3 sequence: CSVALSTDTQYF. The DNA for the CDR3 is TGCAGCGTTGCACTAAGCACAGATACGCAGTATTTT.

This chain connects TRBV7-4 to TRBJ1-4; 7 bases align to TRBD1. The CDR3 spans 15 residues. V shed 2 bases, J shed 8 bases, and the junction held 8 bases outside the gene matches. Germline V gene lookup returns CDR1 SGHVT and CDR2 SQSDAQ. The CDR3, as DNA: TGTGCCAGCAGCTTACTAGGACAGGATGGCGAAAAACTGTTTTTT. Its translation: CASSLLGQDGEKLFF.

The rearrangement joins TRBV5-1 to TRBJ1-4; TRBD1 aligns across 9 bases. Germline V gives CDR1 SGHRS, CDR2 YFSETQ. V lost 4 bases and J lost 4; bases outside the gene matches: 14. The CDR3 covers 18 residues. The CDR3 bases are TGCGCCAGCAGCCCCAACGTCCCGGGACAGGGAATTAATGAAAAACTGTTTTTT. The encoded protein is CASSPNVPGQGINEKLFF.

This clone was seen just once. This chain uses TRBV11-3 with TRBJ2-5, with D perhaps assigned TRBD1 or TRBD2 (5 bases each). The V end was cut by 5 bases, the J end by 5 bases, with 12 bases between. The CDR3 is made up of 13 amino acids. Per germline, CDR1 SGHNT and CDR2 YENEEA. CDR3 DNA sequence: TGTGCCAGCAGCCCACGGTGGGGGGAGACCCAGTACTTC. Translation gives CASSPRWGETQYF.

The CDR3 nucleotides are TGTGCCAGCAGTGGGGGCATGGGCACTGAAGCTTTCTTT. Translated, it gives CASSGGMGTEAFF. The chain links TRBV2 to TRBJ1-1, with a tentative D call TRBD1 (5 bases). The germline gives CDR1 SNHLY, CDR2 FYNNEI. The germline V and J ends were trimmed by 4 bases and 4 bases, with 10 bases remaining between them. The CDR3 is 13 amino acids.

J is TRBJ1-3 and V is TRBV14; the D gene is possibly TRBD1 (6 bases). The CDR3 spans 15 residues. Germline lookup yields CDR1 SGHDN and CDR2 FVKESK. Trimming cost V 6 bases and J 4 bases, with 16 bases left between them. The CDR3 sequence: CASRPLTGSGNTIYF. Written as DNA, the CDR3 is TGTGCCAGCAGGCCACTTACAGGGTCCGGAAACACCATATATTTT.

As to this clone: In the same sample, other DNA sequences code for this CDR3. The chain recombines TRBV18 with TRBJ2-7, with D perhaps being TRBD1 or TRBD2 (5 bases each). CDR1 is KGHSH and CDR2 is LQKENI in the germline V gene. Trimming cost V 6 bases and J 1 base, with 10 bases left between them. The CDR3 runs to 13 residues. The CDR3 sequence is CASSGGGSYEQYF. The CDR3 DNA sequence: TGTGCCAGCTCGGGTGGGGGATCCTACGAGCAGTACTTC.

This clone has just a few counts. The same CDR3 can be traced to other DNA sequences in this sample. This chain joins TRBV5-1 and TRBJ2-5; perhaps TRBD1 as D (6 bases). Deletions cut 0 bases from V and 2 bases from J, with 8 bases between. The germline CDR1 and CDR2 sequences are SGHRS and YFSETQ. This CDR3 contains 14 residues. CDR3 in amino acids: CASSLGGGQETQYF. In DNA form, the CDR3 reads TGCGCCAGCAGCTTGGGAGGGGGACAAGAGACCCAGTACTTC.

The chain carries TRBV10-3 and TRBJ1-1; perhaps TRBD1 as D (6 bases). Germline CDR1 and CDR2: ENHRY and SYGVKD. CDR3 size: 16 residues. V shed 0 bases and J shed 3 bases, with 14 bases lying between them. In DNA, the CDR3 is TGTGCCATCAGTGAGTCACAGGGAGGAACGGACACTGAAGCTTTCTTT. Its protein is CAISESQGGTDTEAFF.